The 9 T cell receptor beta chains reported below all come from one sample, sequenced in a study of blood T cells in healthy people across ages. With a J-beta primer mix and a sample-barcoded 5' primer, a second PCR ran about 6 to 11 cycles. MiXCR was run by TCRdb on the 5' RACE reads, yielding one entry per CDR3 protein. This sample has under 850,000 distinct CDR3 sequences, with 35% to 40% found just once. The sequenced sample consisted of blood. The receptors shown here come from a man between 18 and 35 years old in good health.

V usage is TRBV20-1 and J usage is TRBJ2-7, with a weak D call TRBD2 (5 bases). Germline CDR1 and CDR2: DFQATT and SNEGSKA (reference sequence). The CDR3 has 16 amino acids. Trimming pared 6 bases from V and 3 bases from J, leaving 24 bases between. Here the CDR3 DNA reads TGCAGTGCCTCCATCTACGGACGTCCCGACTACTACGAGCAGTACTTC. This encodes CSASIYGRPDYYEQYF.

This chain links TRBV9 with TRBJ1-3; D remains unclear. V lost 0 bases and J 0 bases, leaving 13 bases between the germline ends. This CDR3 contains 17 residues. In germline, CDR1 is SGDLS, CDR2 YYNGEE. The CDR3 loop is CASSVATQDRSGNTIYF. Written as DNA, the CDR3 is TGTGCCAGCAGCGTAGCTACCCAGGACCGCTCTGGAAACACCATATATTTT.

V usage is TRBV30 and J usage is TRBJ2-7; 8 nucleotides agree with TRBD1. Germline-derived CDR1 and CDR2 are GTSNPN and SVGIG (reference sequence). Unmatched junction bases numbered 7, after V lost 3 bases and J lost 0 bases. The CDR3 consists of 15 residues. CDR3 loop: CAWRDETGDSYEQYF. DNA of the CDR3: TGTGCCTGGAGGGACGAGACAGGGGACTCCTACGAGCAGTACTTC.

The chain employs TRBV20-1 and TRBJ1-4, with 8 bases matching TRBD1. CDR1 and CDR2 (germline): DFQATT, SNEGSKA (reference sequence). The CDR3 runs to 14 residues. Unmatched junction bases numbered 9, after V lost 6 bases and J lost 6 bases. CDR3 amino acids: CSAGPPGQDEKLFF. CDR3 sequence (DNA): TGCAGTGCCGGCCCACCGGGACAGGATGAAAAACTGTTTTTT.

This clonotype was found a few times. The chain recombines TRBV12-3 or TRBV12-4 with TRBJ2-5, with a tentative D call TRBD2 (7 bases). The CDR3 runs 15 residues. V was shortened by 5 bases and J by 5 bases, with 18 bases between the two germline ends. The CDR3 reads CASSLRQAGEETQYF. The CDR3 coding sequence is TGTGCCAGCAGTCTCCGACAGGCGGGAGAGGAGACCCAGTACTTC.

This clonotype was picked up a small number of times. The rearrangement joins TRBV20-1 to TRBJ2-5, with D hard to call. The CDR3 contains 14 residues. CDR1 is DFQATT and CDR2 is SNEGSKA in the germline V gene (reference sequence). V lost 3 bases, J lost 3 bases, and 14 bases lay in between. In nucleotides, the CDR3 is TGCAGTGCTAGGGTCAACGGGCGAGAAGAGACCCAGTACTTC. Translated, it gives CSARVNGREETQYF.

This chain connects TRBV2 to TRBJ2-3, with D unclear. CDR3 length: 15 amino acids. CDR1 is SNHLY and CDR2 is FYNNEI in the germline V gene. V was shortened by 5 bases and J by 3 bases, with 15 bases between the two germline ends. In nucleotides, the CDR3 is TGTGCCAGCAGTCCCGGACGACCCGGGACAGATACGCAGTATTTT. As protein: CASSPGRPGTDTQYF.

The chain joins TRBV5-4 to TRBJ2-3, with D possibly called TRBD1 or TRBD2 (6 bases each). The germline V gene encodes CDR1 SGHNT and CDR2 YYREEE (reference sequence). CDR3 length: 17 amino acids. The ends were cut back, 0 bases at V and 4 bases at J, with 18 bases in the middle. The CDR3 loop reads CASSLANGGRMADTQYF. CDR3 bases: TGTGCCAGCAGCTTGGCCAATGGGGGGCGTATGGCAGATACGCAGTATTTT.

CDR3 sequence reads: CASSLGQGGEETQYF. The CDR3 coding sequence is TGCGCCAGCAGCTTGGGACAGGGAGGCGAAGAGACCCAGTACTTC. J is TRBJ2-5 and V is TRBV5-1; D is perhaps TRBD1 (7 bases). Germline CDR1 SGHRS, CDR2 YFSETQ. The CDR3 has 15 residues. V lost 0 bases to trimming and J lost 3 bases, with 12 bases between them.